This TCR beta chain is drawn from a study of lymphopenia after photon versus proton radiotherapy (dated by TCRdb to about 2019). About the study as a whole: The study compared the immunological effects of photon versus proton radiation therapy in patients with gastrointestinal tumors who developed high-grade lymphopenia. The study aimed to characterize how the two radiation modalities differ in their impact on the immune system. The cohort included roughly 18 patients with gastrointestinal tumors who developed lymphopenia after receiving either photon or proton therapy. Here is what the overall study found, with its caveats: After the lymphocyte count nadir, oligoclonal expansion, especially of CD8+ Temra cells, was observed in photon-treated repertoires, and the drop in diversity was driven by this expansion. Relative stability during treatment was observed in proton-treated patients, whereas loss of naive T cells and TCR diversity and gain of effector/memory populations were observed in photon-treated patients. Across the cohort, an inverse correlation was found between a larger post-nadir drop in TCR diversity and overall survival time among patients who died. The survival association was examined only in patients who died, and the authors described better survival with proton therapy as a possibility, not as a demonstrated result.

Library construction relied on the immunoSEQ multiplex PCR assay. T cell repertoires were profiled with deep sequencing of rearranged TCR beta loci together with multiparametric flow cytometry. TCRdb re-hosts the immuneACCESS table, in-frame sequences only. Its copies lack some clones; in the studies checked, an unresolved V gene accounts for under half of them, and the cause for the rest is not known. The sample table holds 15,000 to 20,000 clones, of which more than 75% were seen once. The ten largest clones take up 11% of the sample. V is clipped by 2 bases and J by 8 bases, and the sequence between their germline boundaries is 13 bases long. Including the terminal cysteine and phenylalanine, the CDR3 comprises 14 residues. Solely the CDR3 DNA is kept, with 42 bases framed from the first base. CDR1 MGHRA and CDR2 YSYEKL are derived from the germline V gene. As for this clone: Its antigen target is currently unknown. The input lacks base qualities; no much larger clone sits a single base away.

The material sequenced was peripheral blood, taken from a patient treated with proton-based radiotherapy. The chain links TRBV4-1 with TRBJ2-1; the D gene cannot be named for sure. The sequence derives from a man between 65 and 80 years old with pancreatic cancer. The CDR3 region has the sequence CASSQPISRDEQFF. In nucleotide form, the sequence is TGCGCCAGCAGCCAACCGATTAGCCGGGATGAGCAGTTCTTC.